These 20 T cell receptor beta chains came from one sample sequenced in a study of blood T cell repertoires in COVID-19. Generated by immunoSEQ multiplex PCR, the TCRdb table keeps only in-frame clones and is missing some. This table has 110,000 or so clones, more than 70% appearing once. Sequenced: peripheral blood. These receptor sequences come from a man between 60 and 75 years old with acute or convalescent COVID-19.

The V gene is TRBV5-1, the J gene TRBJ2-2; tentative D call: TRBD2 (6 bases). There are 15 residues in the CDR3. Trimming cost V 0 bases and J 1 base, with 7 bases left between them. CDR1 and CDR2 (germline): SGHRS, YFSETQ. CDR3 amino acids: CASSLAGGNTGELFF. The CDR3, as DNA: TGCGCCAGCAGCTTGGCCGGGGGGAACACCGGGGAGCTGTTTTTT.

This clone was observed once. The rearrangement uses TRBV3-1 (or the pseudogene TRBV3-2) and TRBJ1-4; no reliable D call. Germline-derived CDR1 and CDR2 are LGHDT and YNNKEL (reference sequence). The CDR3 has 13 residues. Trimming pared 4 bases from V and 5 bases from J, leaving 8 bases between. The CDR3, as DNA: TGTGCCAGCAGCCGCGGGGAAAATGAAAAACTGTTTTTT. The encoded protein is CASSRGENEKLFF.

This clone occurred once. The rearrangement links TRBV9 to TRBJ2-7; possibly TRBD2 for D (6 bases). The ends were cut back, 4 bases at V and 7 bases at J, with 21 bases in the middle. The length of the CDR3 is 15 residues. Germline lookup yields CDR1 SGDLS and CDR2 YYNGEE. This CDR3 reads CASSSSWGKGREQYF. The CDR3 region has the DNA TGTGCCAGCAGCTCCTCCTGGGGGAAAGGGAGGGAGCAGTACTTC.

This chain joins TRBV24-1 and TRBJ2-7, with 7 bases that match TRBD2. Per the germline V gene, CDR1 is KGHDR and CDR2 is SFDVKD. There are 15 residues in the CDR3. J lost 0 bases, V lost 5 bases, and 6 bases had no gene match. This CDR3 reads CATSGASGSSYEQYF. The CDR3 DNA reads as TGTGCCACCAGTGGGGCTAGCGGCAGCTCCTACGAGCAGTACTTC.

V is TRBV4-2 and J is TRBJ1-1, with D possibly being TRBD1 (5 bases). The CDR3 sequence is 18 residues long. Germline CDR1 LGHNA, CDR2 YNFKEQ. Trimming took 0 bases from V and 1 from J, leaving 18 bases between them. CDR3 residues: CASSQDRGRAGGNTEAFF. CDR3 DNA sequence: TGTGCCAGCAGCCAAGATCGAGGCAGGGCCGGGGGGAACACTGAAGCTTTCTTT.

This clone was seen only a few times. The CDR3 protein is CASSLQGVANTEAFF. CDR3 bases: TGTGCCAGCAGCTTACAGGGGGTAGCGAACACTGAAGCTTTCTTT. This chain uses TRBV7-3 with TRBJ1-1, with 7 bases aligning to TRBD1. Germline lookup yields CDR1 SGHTA and CDR2 FQGTGA. The CDR3 is 15 amino acids. The junction had 4 bases not matched to a gene; V was cut back by 2 bases and J by 1 base.

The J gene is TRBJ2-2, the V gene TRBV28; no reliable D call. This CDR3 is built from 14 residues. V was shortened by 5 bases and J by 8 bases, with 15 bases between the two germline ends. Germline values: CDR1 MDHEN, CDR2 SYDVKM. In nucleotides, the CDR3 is TGTGCCAGCAGTAACCCCCGCGGTAAAGGGGAGCTGTTTTTT. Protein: CASSNPRGKGELFF.

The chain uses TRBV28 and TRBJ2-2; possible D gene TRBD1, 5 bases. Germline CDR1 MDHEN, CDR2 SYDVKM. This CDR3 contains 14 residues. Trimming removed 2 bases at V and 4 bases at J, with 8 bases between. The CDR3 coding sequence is TGTGCCAGCAGTTTAGGACACAGCACCGGGGAGCTGTTTTTT. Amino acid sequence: CASSLGHSTGELFF.

The CDR3 is CASSYDGGNTDTQYF. The CDR3 DNA reads TGTGCCAGCAGTTACGACGGCGGCAACACAGATACGCAGTATTTT. The chain has TRBV6-2 or TRBV6-3 and TRBJ2-3; D not certain. V lost 2 bases and J 2 bases, leaving 11 bases between the germline ends. CDR3 length: 15 residues. Germline assignment: CDR1 MNHEY and CDR2 SVGEGT.

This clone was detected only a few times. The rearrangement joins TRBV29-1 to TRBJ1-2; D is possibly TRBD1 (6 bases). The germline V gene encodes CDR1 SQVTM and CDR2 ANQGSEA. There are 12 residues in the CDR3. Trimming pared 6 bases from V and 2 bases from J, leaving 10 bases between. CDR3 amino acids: CSVGAMNYGYTF. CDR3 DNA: TGCAGCGTGGGGGCGATGAACTATGGCTACACCTTC.

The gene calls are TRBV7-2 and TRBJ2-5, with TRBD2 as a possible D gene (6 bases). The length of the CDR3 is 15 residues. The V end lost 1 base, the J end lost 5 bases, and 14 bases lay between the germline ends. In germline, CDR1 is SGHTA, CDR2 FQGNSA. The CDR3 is CASSLVAGSGETQYF. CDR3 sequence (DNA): TGTGCCAGCAGCTTAGTCGCGGGAAGTGGGGAGACCCAGTACTTC.

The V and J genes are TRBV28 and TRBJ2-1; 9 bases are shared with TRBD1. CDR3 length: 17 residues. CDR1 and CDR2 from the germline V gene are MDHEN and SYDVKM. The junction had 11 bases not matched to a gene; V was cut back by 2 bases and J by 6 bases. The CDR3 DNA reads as TGTGCCAGCAGTTTAGTCTTGGGACAGGGATTGGGCAATGAGCAGTTCTTC. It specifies CASSLVLGQGLGNEQFF.

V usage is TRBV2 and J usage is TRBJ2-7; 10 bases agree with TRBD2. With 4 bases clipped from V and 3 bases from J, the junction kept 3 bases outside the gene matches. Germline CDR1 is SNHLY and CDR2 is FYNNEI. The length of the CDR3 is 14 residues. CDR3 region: CASSASSGSYEQYF. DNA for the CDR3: TGTGCCAGCAGTGCTTCTAGCGGGAGCTACGAGCAGTACTTC.

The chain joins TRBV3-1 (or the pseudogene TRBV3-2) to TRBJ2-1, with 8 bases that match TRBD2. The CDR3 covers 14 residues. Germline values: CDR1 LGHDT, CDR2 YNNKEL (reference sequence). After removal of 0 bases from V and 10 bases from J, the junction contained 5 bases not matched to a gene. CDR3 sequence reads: CASSQDRGGWEQFF. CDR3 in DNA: TGTGCCAGCAGCCAAGATCGGGGGGGGTGGGAGCAGTTCTTC.

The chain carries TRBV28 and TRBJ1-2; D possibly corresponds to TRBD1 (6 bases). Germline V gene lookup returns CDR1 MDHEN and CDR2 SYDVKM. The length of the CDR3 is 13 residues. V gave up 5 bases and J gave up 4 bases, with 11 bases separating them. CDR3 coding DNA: TGTGCCAGCAGTCCAGGGGACCCCTATGGCTACACCTTC. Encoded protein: CASSPGDPYGYTF.

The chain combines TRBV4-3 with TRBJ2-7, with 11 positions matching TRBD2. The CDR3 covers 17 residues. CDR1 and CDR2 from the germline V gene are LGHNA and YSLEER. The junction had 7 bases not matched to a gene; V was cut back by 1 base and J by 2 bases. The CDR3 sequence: CASSQVAGTSGPYEQYF. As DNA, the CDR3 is TGCGCCAGCAGCCAAGTAGCCGGGACTAGCGGCCCCTACGAGCAGTACTTC.

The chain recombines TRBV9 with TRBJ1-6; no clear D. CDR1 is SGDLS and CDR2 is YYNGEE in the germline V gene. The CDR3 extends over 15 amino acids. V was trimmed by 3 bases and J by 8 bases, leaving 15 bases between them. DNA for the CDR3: TGTGCCAGCAGCGCACCAAACGGTTTTGATTCACCCCTCCACTTT. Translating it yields CASSAPNGFDSPLHF.

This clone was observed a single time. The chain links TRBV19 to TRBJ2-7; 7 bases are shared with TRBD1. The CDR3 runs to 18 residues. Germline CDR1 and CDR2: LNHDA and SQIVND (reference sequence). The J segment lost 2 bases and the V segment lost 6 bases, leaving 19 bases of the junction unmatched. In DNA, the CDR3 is TGTGCCAGTAGCACCACAGGGGTAGAGGCGGGCCCTGCCTACGAGCAGTACTTC. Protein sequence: CASSTTGVEAGPAYEQYF.

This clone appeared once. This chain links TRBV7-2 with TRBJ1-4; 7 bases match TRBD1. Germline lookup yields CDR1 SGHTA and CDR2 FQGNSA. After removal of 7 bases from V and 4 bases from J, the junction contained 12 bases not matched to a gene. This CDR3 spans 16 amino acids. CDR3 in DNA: TGTGCCAGCACCCAGGGGGGATCCGGGCTTAATGAAAAACTGTTTTTT. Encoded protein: CASTQGGSGLNEKLFF.

Written as DNA, the CDR3 is TGTGCCAGCAGCTTGGGACTAGCGGGGACCTACGAGCAGTACTTC. This codes for CASSLGLAGTYEQYF. The chain combines TRBV7-2 with TRBJ2-7; the match to TRBD2 covers 13 bases. This CDR3 is 15 amino acids long. The germline CDR1 and CDR2 sequences are SGHTA and FQGNSA. The V segment lost 3 bases and the J segment 2 bases; nucleotides outside the gene matches: 1. The entire variable domain, with the rest obtained from reference TRBV7-2 and TRBJ2-7, is as follows: GAGVSQSPSNKVTEKGKDVELRCDPISGHTALYWYRQSLGQGLEFLIYFQGNSAPDKSGLPSDRFSAERTGGSVSTLTIQRTQQEDSAVYLCASSLGLAGTYEQYFGPGTRLTVT.